This T cell receptor (beta chain) was retrieved from a study of blood T cell repertoires in COVID-19. Study information: The samples span acute and convalescent COVID-19 from the United States, Italy and Spain. Sample material is recorded as cDNA or gDNA derived from T cells, B-cell-depleted T cells, or PBMCs.

In the source study's methods: Estimation of nucleated cell counts relied on the amplification of reference gene primers. Clones were sequenced by immunoSEQ multiplex PCR, and TCRdb holds only the in-frame ones, with some missing. V, J and clone size derive from that table, while D and trimming were established from the DNA sequence. The repertoire has about 190,000 clones, around 90% of them found once; the top ten carry approximately 6.7%. Germline lookup yields CDR1 SEHNR and CDR2 FQNEAQ (reference sequence). This CDR3 is 14 amino acids long. V lost 7 bases to trimming and J lost 3 bases; unmatched junction nucleotides: 7.

V gene TRBV7-9 combines with J gene TRBJ2-3, with TRBD2 matching over 7 bases. Sequencing was carried out using peripheral blood. The source is a man aged 35 to 55 with acute or convalescent COVID-19. In DNA, the CDR3 is TGTGCCAGCACCCAACTAGCGAAGACAGATACGCAGTATTTT. As protein: CASTQLAKTDTQYF.